These 18 T cell receptor beta chains were sequenced from one sample in a study of T cell repertoires in cytomegalovirus infection (dated by TCRdb to the late 2010s). Sequenced using an Illumina HiSeq 1500. TCRdb handled the public reads itself, with Q25 trimming in fastp and clone calling in MiXCR, and kept productive beta chains. Every entry covers one CDR3 protein and lists the most common genes and DNA from its rows. The sample yields roughly 920,000 distinct CDR3 sequences; roughly 30% were counted once. The top ten constitute around 15% of the sample. The treatment or condition label, read with the paper, signifies: in vitro stimulation with specific CMV peptide epitopes to enrich CMV-specific T cells. Their specific antigens are unknown. The sample here was cultured CD8+ T cells from PBMCs, taken from culture after CMV antigen stimulation. Source of these receptors: a human donor in good health (CMV status not recorded). Some clones in this sample may be carry-over from other donors' samples.

Details on this clonotype: Given a much more abundant clone one base away, this may be a read error. The chain combines TRBV7-6 with TRBJ2-1; D call uncertain. The CDR3 totals 13 residues. CDR1 and CDR2 from the germline V gene are SGHVS and FNYEAQ. The CDR3 DNA is TGTGTCAGCAGCCTATCAAGTTGGAATGAGCAGTTCTTC. This translates into CVSSLSSWNEQFF.

This clonotype has only a few counts. This chain links TRBV5-4 with TRBJ1-6; D unclear. Trimming removed 0 bases from V and 9 bases from J, with 13 bases in between. CDR3 size: 15 residues. From germline, CDR1 is SGHNT and CDR2 YYREEE (reference sequence). CDR3 residues: CASSLGADTSSPLHF. The CDR3 nucleotides read TGTGCCAGCAGCTTGGGGGCCGATACTTCTTCACCCCTCCACTTT. Based on the CDR3 plus reference TRBV5-4 and TRBJ1-6, the full variable domain is ETGVTQSPTHLIKTRGQQVTLRCSSQSGHNTVSWYQQALGQGPQFIFQYYREEENGRGNFPPRFSGLQFPNYSSELNVNALELDDSALYLCASSLGADTSSPLHFGNGTRLTVT.

This clonotype has more than one count but fewer than ten. The chain links TRBV10-3 to TRBJ1-1; D perhaps matches TRBD1 (5 bases). V was clipped by 0 bases and J by 0 bases, with 17 bases between them. CDR3 length: 18 amino acids. Looked up from germline, CDR1 is ENHRY and CDR2 is SYGVKD. CDR3 residues: CAISESWGEGKMNTEAFF. In nucleotides, the CDR3 is TGTGCCATCAGTGAGTCGTGGGGAGAGGGGAAAATGAACACTGAAGCTTTCTTT.

J is TRBJ1-2 and V is TRBV5-5; D is unresolved. The CDR3 contains 12 residues. Germline V lookup: CDR1 SGHKS, CDR2 YYEKEE (reference sequence). V was shortened by 4 bases and J by 8 bases, with 12 bases between the two germline ends. The CDR3 DNA reads TGTGCCAGCAGCCCCATGGGAGGAGGCTACACCTTC. It translates to CASSPMGGGYTF.

This clonotype appeared once. The DNA for the CDR3 is TGTGCCAGTAGTTCGAACGGGGGGGCGGGGAGCACAGATACGCAGTATTTT. Translated, it gives CASSSNGGAGSTDTQYF. V is TRBV19 and J is TRBJ2-3, with 8 bases matching TRBD2. The germline gives CDR1 LNHDA, CDR2 SQIVND (reference sequence). This CDR3 has 17 residues. With V trimmed by 5 bases and J by 0 bases, 10 bases remained unmatched.

This clonotype was recorded a few times. The chain joins TRBV25-1 to TRBJ1-5; D unresolved. The CDR3 loop spans 16 amino acids. Germline-derived CDR1 and CDR2 are MGHDK and SYGVNS. The V and J ends lost 6 bases and 1 base respectively, with 16 bases between them. This chain's CDR3 is CASSPGGFMSNQPQHF. CDR3 coding DNA: TGTGCCAGCAGCCCTGGTGGGTTCATGAGCAATCAGCCCCAGCATTTT.

V and J are TRBV27 and TRBJ1-1, with 10 bases aligning to TRBD1. CDR1 and CDR2 (germline): MNHEY, SMNVEV (reference sequence). This CDR3 has 15 residues. J gave up 3 bases and V 5 bases, and 6 bases lay outside the gene matches. CDR3 nucleotides: TGTGCCAGCAGTACGGGACAGGGGTATGACACTGAAGCTTTCTTT. Translating it yields CASSTGQGYDTEAFF.

To note about this clonotype: A read error may produce the germline difference seen at one junction end. The rearrangement links TRBV7-7 to TRBJ2-1, with D maybe TRBD2 (6 bases). This CDR3 has 14 residues. The V gene's germline CDR1 is SSHAT and CDR2 FNYEAQ (reference sequence). The CDR3 is CASSPADGEDEQFF. The DNA of the CDR3 is TGTGCTAGCAGCCCAGCGGACGGGGAGGATGAGCAGTTCTTC.

In its sample, this clonotype was seen once. This rearrangement joins TRBV29-1 to TRBJ2-2, with 7 nucleotides matching TRBD2. Germline CDR1 is SQVTM and CDR2 is ANQGSEA. This CDR3 has 14 amino acids. V was pared by 4 bases and J by 1 base, with 3 bases of the junction left unmatched. CDR3 in DNA: TGCAGCGTTGGGGGAGGGGTGAACACCGGGGAGCTGTTTTTT. It specifies CSVGGGVNTGELFF.

Only one count was recorded for this clonotype. The chain carries TRBV6-2 or TRBV6-3 and TRBJ1-1; D might be TRBD1 (6 bases). V gave up 7 bases and J gave up 12 bases, with 21 bases separating them. This CDR3 spans 13 amino acids. Per germline, CDR1 MNHEY and CDR2 SVGEGT. CDR3 sequence (DNA): TGTGCCAGCAACCCTTGGGGGGGCGAAGAATCTTTCTTT. This sequence encodes CASNPWGGEESFF.

This clonotype showed up just a few times. J is TRBJ2-1 and V is TRBV7-8, with D perhaps matching TRBD1 (5 bases). The germline V gene encodes CDR1 SGHVS and CDR2 FQNEAQ. Trimming took off 3 bases at V and 0 bases at J, with 15 bases between the two ends. The CDR3 extends over 17 amino acids. In DNA form, the CDR3 reads TGTGCCAGCAGCTTGGGGCACCCCGTAAGCTCCTACAATGAGCAGTTCTTC. Translation gives CASSLGHPVSSYNEQFF.

The chain combines TRBV5-4 with TRBJ1-1; D possibly corresponds to TRBD1 (6 bases). The germline V and J ends were trimmed by 2 bases and 7 bases, with 12 bases remaining between them. Germline V gene data show CDR1 as SGHNT and CDR2 as YYREEE (reference sequence). The CDR3 spans 13 residues. The CDR3 loop is CASSLAQGDEAFF. In DNA, the CDR3 is TGTGCCAGCAGCTTAGCACAGGGCGATGAAGCTTTCTTT.

This clonotype was seen a few times. This chain connects TRBV7-6 to TRBJ2-1; D may be TRBD2 (5 bases). The CDR3 sequence is 15 residues long. The germline CDR1 and CDR2 sequences are SGHVS and FNYEAQ. The germline V and J ends were trimmed by 1 base and 5 bases, with 12 bases remaining between them. DNA for the CDR3: TGTGCCAGCAGCTTAGGAATTAGCGTCCACAATGAGCAGTTCTTC. It codes for CASSLGISVHNEQFF.

This clonotype was counted a few times. The V and J genes are TRBV12-3 or TRBV12-4 and TRBJ2-5; maybe TRBD1 (5 bases). Between the trimmed V and J ends, which lost 6 bases and 4 bases, there was a span of 15 bases. The CDR3 has 14 residues. CDR3: CASRVSMGRETQYF. In nucleotides, the CDR3 is TGTGCCAGCAGGGTATCGATGGGGCGAGAGACCCAGTACTTC.

The sample holds a few counts of this clonotype. V is TRBV5-1 and J is TRBJ1-1; D is unresolved. CDR1 and CDR2 from the germline V gene are SGHRS and YFSETQ. The CDR3 extends over 12 amino acids. V was shortened by 5 bases and J by 6 bases, with 11 bases between the two germline ends. The CDR3: CASRGSFPEAFF. Written as DNA, the CDR3 is TGCGCCAGCAGGGGCAGCTTCCCTGAAGCTTTCTTT.

With regard to this clonotype: A read error is possible here, since a much larger clone lies one base away. V and J are TRBV7-8 and TRBJ2-7; D ambiguous. Trimming took 5 bases from V and 9 from J, leaving 11 bases between them. Per the germline V gene, CDR1 is SGHVS and CDR2 is FQNEAQ. This CDR3 comprises 11 residues. CDR3 nucleotide sequence: TGTGCCAGCAGCCCCTTGGGCGGGCAGTACTTC. Protein: CASSPLGGQYF.

This clonotype was found a few times. The CDR3, as DNA: TGCGCCAGCAGCTTGGAACTAGCGAACAACGAGCAGTACTTC. Its protein is CASSLELANNEQYF. V gene TRBV5-1 combines with J gene TRBJ2-7; TRBD2 agrees at 7 bases. The V and J ends lost 0 bases and 5 bases, in that order; junction bases with no gene match: 5. Looked up from germline, CDR1 is SGHRS and CDR2 is YFSETQ. CDR3 size: 14 residues.

This clonotype showed up just a few times. CDR3 residues: CASSLVWRQGYNEQFF. CDR3 nucleotides: TGTGCCAGCAGCTTAGTGTGGAGACAGGGTTACAATGAGCAGTTCTTC. The V and J genes are TRBV5-4 and TRBJ2-1, with 7 bases aligning to TRBD1. With 2 bases clipped from V and 4 bases from J, the junction kept 9 bases outside the gene matches. The CDR3 is 16 amino acids. Germline V lookup: CDR1 SGHNT, CDR2 YYREEE (reference sequence).